This TCR beta chain was sequenced in a study of T cells in Graves' hyperthyroidism and ophthalmopathy. Germline CDR1 is SGHVS and CDR2 is FNYEAQ. V lost 4 bases, J lost 5 bases, and 20 bases lay in between. This CDR3 has 16 residues. The hyperthyroidism patients had all been newly diagnosed, and their disease duration was under 2 months. Their ages ranged from 18 to 65 years. Exclusion criteria comprised uncontrolled infection, other autoimmune disease, pregnancy or lactation. Sample collection date corresponds to first hyperthyroidism diagnosis, prior to any ophthalmopathy symptoms. PBMCs were derived from about 10 ml fresh peripheral blood. In its sample, this clonotype was seen many times. Amplified TCR beta CDR3 regions derived from RNA transcripts. First-round RT-PCR of the TCR CDR3 relied on the HTBI primer set. TCRdb re-derived calls from the multiplex PCR reads in MiXCR, one entry per CDR3 protein. The sample has 650,000 to 850,000 distinct CDR3 sequences, around 20% seen once.

This sequence was found in a woman aged 45-60 years with Graves' hyperthyroidism that later progressed to Graves' ophthalmopathy. V and J are TRBV7-6 and TRBJ2-5; weak D call: TRBD1 (6 bases). The sequenced sample was blood. The CDR3 is CASSSPPGVLWETQYF. The DNA of the CDR3 is TGTGCCAGCAGCTCTCCCCCAGGGGTCCTCTGGGAGACCCAGTACTTC.